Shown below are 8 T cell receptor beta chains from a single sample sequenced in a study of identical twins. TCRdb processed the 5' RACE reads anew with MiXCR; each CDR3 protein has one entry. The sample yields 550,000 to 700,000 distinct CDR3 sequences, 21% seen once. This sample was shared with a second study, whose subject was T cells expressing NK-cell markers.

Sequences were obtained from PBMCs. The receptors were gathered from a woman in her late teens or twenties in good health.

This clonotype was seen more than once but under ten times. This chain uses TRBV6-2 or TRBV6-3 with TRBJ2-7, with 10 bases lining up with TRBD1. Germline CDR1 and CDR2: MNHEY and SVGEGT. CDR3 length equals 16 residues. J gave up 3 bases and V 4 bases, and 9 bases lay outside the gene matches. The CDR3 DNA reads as TGTGCCAGCAGTTTACCGGGACAGGGGAAGGTCTACGAGCAGTACTTC. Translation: CASSLPGQGKVYEQYF.

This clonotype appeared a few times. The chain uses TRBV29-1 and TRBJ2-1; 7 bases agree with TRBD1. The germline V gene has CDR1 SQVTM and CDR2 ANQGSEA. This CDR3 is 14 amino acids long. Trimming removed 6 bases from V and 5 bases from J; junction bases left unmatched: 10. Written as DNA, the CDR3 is TGCAGCGTCCACAGGGGAGCTCGAGACAATGAGCAGTTCTTC. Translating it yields CSVHRGARDNEQFF.

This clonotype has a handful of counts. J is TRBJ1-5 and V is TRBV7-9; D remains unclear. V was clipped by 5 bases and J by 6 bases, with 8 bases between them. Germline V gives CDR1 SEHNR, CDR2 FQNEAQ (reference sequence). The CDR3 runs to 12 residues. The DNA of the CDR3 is TGTGCCAGCAGCCTCCAGAGTCAGCCCCAGCATTTT. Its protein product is CASSLQSQPQHF.

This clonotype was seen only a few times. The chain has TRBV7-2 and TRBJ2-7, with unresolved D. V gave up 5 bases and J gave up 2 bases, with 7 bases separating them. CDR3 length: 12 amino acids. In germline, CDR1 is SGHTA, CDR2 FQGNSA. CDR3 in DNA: TGTGCCAGCAGCCGTTACCCCTACGAGCAGTACTTC. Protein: CASSRYPYEQYF.

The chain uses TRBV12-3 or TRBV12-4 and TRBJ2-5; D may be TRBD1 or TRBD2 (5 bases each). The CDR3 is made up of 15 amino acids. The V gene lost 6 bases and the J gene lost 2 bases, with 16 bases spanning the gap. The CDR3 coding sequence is TGTGCCAGCAGCCTACGATATTGGGGGCAAGAGACCCAGTACTTC. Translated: CASSLRYWGQETQYF.

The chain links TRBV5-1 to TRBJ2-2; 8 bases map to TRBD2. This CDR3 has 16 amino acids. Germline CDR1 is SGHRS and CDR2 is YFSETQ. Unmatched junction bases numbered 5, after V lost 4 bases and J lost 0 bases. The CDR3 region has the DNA TGCGCCAGCAGCGCCATACTAGCGGCGAACACCGGGGAGCTGTTTTTT. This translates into CASSAILAANTGELFF.

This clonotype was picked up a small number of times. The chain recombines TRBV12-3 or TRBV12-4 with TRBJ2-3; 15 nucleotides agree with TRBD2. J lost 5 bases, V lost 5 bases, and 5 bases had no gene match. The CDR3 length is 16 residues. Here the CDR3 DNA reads TGTGCCAGCAGTCCCTTGGGACTAGCGGGGGGAGATACGCAGTATTTT. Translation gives CASSPLGLAGGDTQYF.

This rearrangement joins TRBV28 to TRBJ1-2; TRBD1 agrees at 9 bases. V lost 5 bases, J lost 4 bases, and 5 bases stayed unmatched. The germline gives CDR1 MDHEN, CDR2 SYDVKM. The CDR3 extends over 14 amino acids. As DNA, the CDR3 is TGTGCCAGCAGTCCCGGGACAGGGCCCTATGGCTACACCTTC. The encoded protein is CASSPGTGPYGYTF.